This T cell receptor beta chain originates from a study of shared clonotypes between healthy human individuals. Points from the study as a whole: Enrolling few donors narrowed the genetic and exposure-history diversity that was represented.

Trimming left V 6 bases short and J 4 bases short, with 12 bases between. Germline lookup yields CDR1 SGHNT and CDR2 YYREEE (reference sequence). This CDR3 is 13 amino acids long. Of note for this clone: Antigen: not known.

Deep was the level at which the assay was run. Method: immunoSEQ multiplex PCR; TCRdb's copy keeps in-frame clones and lacks some. Of about 1.1 million clones in the sample, about 80% were seen once. The source material was memory CD4+ T cells from PBMCs. Subset reported: CD45RA-negative fraction. The TCR comes from a man between 18 and 29 years old in good health. Some clones in this sample may be carry-over from other donors' samples. The rearrangement links TRBV5-4 to TRBJ2-3; D might be TRBD2 (6 bases). In nucleotides, the CDR3 is TGTGCCAGCAAGAGGGAGGTGGCAGATACGCAGTATTTT. This gives the protein CASKREVADTQYF.